Presented here are 3 T cell receptor beta chains from one specimen sequenced in a study of T cell clonality in common variable immunodeficiency. Only in-frame clones appear in the TCRdb table, and some are missing; sequencing was by immunoSEQ multiplex PCR. Reported are more than 65,000 clones, none seen only once; the ten largest carry 0.75% to 1%. Sequenced sample: peripheral blood mononuclear cells. The receptors here all came from a person aged 18 to 75 in good health.

This clone was seen ten or more times. The read ends 3 residues early relative to the CDR3; the germline J gene fills the gap. The rearrangement links TRBV24-1 to TRBJ2-1; TRBD2 is a possible D gene (6 bases). CDR1 and CDR2 (germline): KGHDR, SFDVKD. With 2 bases removed from V and 9 bases from J, the gap between germline ends came to 13 bases. The CDR3 sequence is 14 residues long. The covered CDR3 bases are TGTGCCACCAGTGATTGGGGCAGGAGGGGTGAG. Translation gives CATSDWGRRGE. The full CDR3 sequence reads CATSDWGRRGEQFF.

This clone appeared many times. Sequencing ends 3 residues short of the CDR3 end; the germline J gene provides the rest. The chain recombines TRBV20-1 with TRBJ2-7; TRBD2 agrees at 9 bases. The V gene's germline CDR1 is DFQATT and CDR2 SNEGSKA (reference sequence). The CDR3 covers 13 residues. V trimming: 2 bases; J trimming: 6 bases; junction bases outside the gene matches: 5. The CDR3 DNA, read in part, is TGCAGTGCTAGAATAGCGGGAGCCCGCGAG. Translation gives CSARIAGARE. The CDR3, in full, reads CSARIAGAREQYF.

In its sample, this clone was seen many times. The CDR3 goes on 3 residues after the read ends, and that part is filled in from the germline J gene. Other nucleotide sequences in the sample specify the same CDR3. The genes are TRBV20-1 and TRBJ1-4; 8 bases map to TRBD1. CDR3 size: 12 residues. V shed 6 bases and J 8 bases; nucleotides not matched to a gene: 5. Per the germline V gene, CDR1 is DFQATT and CDR2 is SNEGSKA (reference sequence). The sequenced part of the CDR3 DNA is TGCAGTGCAGCAGGGGGCCGAGAAAAA. Residues: CSAAGGREK. The CDR3 in its entirety is CSAAGGREKLFF.